This T cell receptor beta chain was documented in a study of spatial heterogeneity in lung cancer. Study results and limitations: Ubiquitous expanded tumor TCRs surfaced in blood more at resection than they did at follow-up.

Described time point: sample taken at primary tumor resection. Tumor, nontumor lung or frozen PBMC supplied whole RNA, sequenced without sorting. Samples were donated by 72 untreated early-stage non-small cell lung cancer patients. Individual TCR cDNA molecules each bore their own unique molecular identifier. TCRdb re-analysed the 5' RACE reads in MiXCR, keeping a single row per CDR3 protein. The table lists roughly 48,000 distinct CDR3 sequences, 12% of them singletons. The CDR3 covers 15 residues. Losses at the gene ends were 4 bases for V and 8 bases for J; bases not matched to a gene: 10. From germline, CDR1 is LGHDT and CDR2 YNNKEL (reference sequence). This clonotype was counted between two and nine times. As yet, its antigen is unknown.

The J gene is TRBJ1-2, the V gene TRBV3-1; 10 bases map to TRBD1. This sample comprised PBMCs, obtained at surgery. This sequence originates from a female donor with early-stage non-small cell lung cancer. As DNA, the CDR3 is TGTGCCAGCAGCCCATCGGCGGGACAGGGGTACGGCTACACCTTC. Encoded protein: CASSPSAGQGYGYTF. Supplemented by reference TRBV3-1 and TRBJ1-2, the full variable domain reads DTAVSQTPKYLVTQMGNDKSIKCEQNLGHDTMYWYKQDSKKFLKIMFSYNNKELIINETVPNRFSPKSPDKAHLNLHINSLELGDSAVYFCASSPSAGQGYGYTFGSGTRLTVV.